This paragraph reports one T cell receptor (beta chain). Germline lookup yields CDR1 SGHTA and CDR2 FQGNSA. The V gene lost 5 bases and the J gene lost 1 base, with 18 bases spanning the gap. CDR3 length equals 18 residues. Seattle patients were enrolled during active infection and followed longitudinally. Per the authors' pipeline: From reference gene primer amplification, estimates of nucleated cell counts were derived. Profiled with immunoSEQ multiplex PCR; TCRdb holds only in-frame clones, not every one. D and trimming come from the DNA, and the V and J calls and clone size come from that table. The sample shows around 210,000 clones, almost 85% of them seen only once. This specimen belongs to a study of blood T cell repertoires in COVID-19. Whole-study context: T cells, B-cell-depleted T cells, or PBMCs provided the cDNA or gDNA that served as material.

The sample was peripheral blood. The origin of this receptor is a man aged 50-60 years with COVID-19, enrolled during active disease. The chain joins TRBV7-2 to TRBJ1-6; D is unresolved. In DNA form, the CDR3 reads TGTGCCAGCAGCCAACTCTCGGTGGGGAGGTCCTATAATTCACCCCTCCACTTT. Translated, it gives CASSQLSVGRSYNSPLHF. The whole variable domain, filled in from reference TRBV7-2 and TRBJ1-6, reads GAGVSQSPSNKVTEKGKDVELRCDPISGHTALYWYRQSLGQGLEFLIYFQGNSAPDKSGLPSDRFSAERTGGSVSTLTIQRTQQEDSAVYLCASSQLSVGRSYNSPLHFGNGTRLTVT.